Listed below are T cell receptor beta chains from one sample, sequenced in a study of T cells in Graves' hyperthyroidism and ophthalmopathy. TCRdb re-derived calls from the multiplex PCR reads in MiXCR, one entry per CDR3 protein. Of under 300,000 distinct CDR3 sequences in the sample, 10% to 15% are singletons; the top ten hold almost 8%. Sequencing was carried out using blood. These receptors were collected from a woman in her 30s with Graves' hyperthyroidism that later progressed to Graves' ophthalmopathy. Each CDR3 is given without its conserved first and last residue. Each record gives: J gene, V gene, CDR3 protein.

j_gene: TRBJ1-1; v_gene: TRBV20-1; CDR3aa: SARDLGATQAF
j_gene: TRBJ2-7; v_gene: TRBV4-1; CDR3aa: ASSLGTALYEQY
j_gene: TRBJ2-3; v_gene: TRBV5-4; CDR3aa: ASSREASTDTQY
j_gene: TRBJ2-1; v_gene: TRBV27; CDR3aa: ASSLVLAGGNEQF
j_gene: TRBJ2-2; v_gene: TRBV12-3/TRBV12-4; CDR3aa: ASRRTDAGELF
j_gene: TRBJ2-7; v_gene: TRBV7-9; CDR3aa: ASSLEREGQVEQY
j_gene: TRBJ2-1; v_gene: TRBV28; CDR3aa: ASTRLTDNEQF
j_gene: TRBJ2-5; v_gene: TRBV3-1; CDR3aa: ASSQGTSDKETQY
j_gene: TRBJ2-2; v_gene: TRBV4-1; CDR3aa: ASSRDGAGELF
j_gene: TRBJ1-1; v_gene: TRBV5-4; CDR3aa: ASSFGRREGTEAF
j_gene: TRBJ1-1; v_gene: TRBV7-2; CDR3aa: ASRSGPGGTEAF
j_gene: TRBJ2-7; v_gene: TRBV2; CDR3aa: ASTNLEAAYEQY
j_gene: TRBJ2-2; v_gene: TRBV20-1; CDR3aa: SASPGIGSSGELF
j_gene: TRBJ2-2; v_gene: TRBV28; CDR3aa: ASRDGTRLF
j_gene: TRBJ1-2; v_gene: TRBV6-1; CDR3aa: ASSEAVAGANGYT
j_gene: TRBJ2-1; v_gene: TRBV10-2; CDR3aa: ASSVGRGNEQF
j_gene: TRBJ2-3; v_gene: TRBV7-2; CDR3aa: ASSPPGRLAGKADTQY
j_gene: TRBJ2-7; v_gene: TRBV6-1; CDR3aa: ASDNSGTHEQY
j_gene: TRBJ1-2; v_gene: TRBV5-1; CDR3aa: ASSLAPPNGYT
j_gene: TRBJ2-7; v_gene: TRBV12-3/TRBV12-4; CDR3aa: ASSFESYEQY
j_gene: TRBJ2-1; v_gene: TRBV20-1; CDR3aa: SARDRGLPNEQF
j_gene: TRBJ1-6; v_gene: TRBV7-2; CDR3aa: ASSLGGTANSPLH
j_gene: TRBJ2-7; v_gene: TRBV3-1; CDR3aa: ASSLGLAGVHEQY
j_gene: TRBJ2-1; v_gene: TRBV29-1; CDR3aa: SVEIWQGGIDEQF
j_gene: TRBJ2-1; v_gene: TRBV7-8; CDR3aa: ASRSQVGTYNEQF
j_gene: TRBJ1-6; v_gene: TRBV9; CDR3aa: ASSTRADSPLH
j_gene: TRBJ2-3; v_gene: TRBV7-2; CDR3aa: ASSLVGQGAPTDTQY
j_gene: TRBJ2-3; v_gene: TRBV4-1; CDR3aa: ASSQDRVTDTQY
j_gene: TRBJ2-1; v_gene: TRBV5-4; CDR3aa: ASSLRDEQF
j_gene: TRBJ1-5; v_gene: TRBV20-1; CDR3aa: SARVSTVNQPQH
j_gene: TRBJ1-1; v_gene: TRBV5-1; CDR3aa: ASSRGREDTEAF
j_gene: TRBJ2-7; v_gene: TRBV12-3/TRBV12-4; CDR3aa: ASSFQTTYEQY
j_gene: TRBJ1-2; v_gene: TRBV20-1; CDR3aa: SAFAVGYGYT
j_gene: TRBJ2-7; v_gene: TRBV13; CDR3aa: ASSQYSGSRYEQY
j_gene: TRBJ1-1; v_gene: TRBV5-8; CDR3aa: ASSTWTQNTEAF
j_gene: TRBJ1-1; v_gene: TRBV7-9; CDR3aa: ASSLGDREGWAGTEAF
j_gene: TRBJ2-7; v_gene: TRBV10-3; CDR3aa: ATAGASYEQY
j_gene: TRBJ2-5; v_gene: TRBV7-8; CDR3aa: ASSLGATKETQY
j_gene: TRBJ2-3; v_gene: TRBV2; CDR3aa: ASPSGFDSTDTQY
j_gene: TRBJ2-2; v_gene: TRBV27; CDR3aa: ASSPAGTSGSRELF
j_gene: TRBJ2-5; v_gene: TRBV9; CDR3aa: ASSVGVVTGAIQETQY
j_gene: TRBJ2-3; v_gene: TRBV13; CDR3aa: ASSLPSGSARPQY
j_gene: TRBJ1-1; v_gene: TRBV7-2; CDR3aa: ASSLGGAWTEAF
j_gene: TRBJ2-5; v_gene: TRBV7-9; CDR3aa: ASSTIGLAGYQETQY
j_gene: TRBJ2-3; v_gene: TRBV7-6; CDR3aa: ASSLMTDTQY
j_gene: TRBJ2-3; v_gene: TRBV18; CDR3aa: ASSPRTGGLDTQY
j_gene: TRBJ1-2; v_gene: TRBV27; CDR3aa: ASSLSAGGGYT
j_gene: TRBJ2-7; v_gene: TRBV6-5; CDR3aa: ASSYSLEREYEQY
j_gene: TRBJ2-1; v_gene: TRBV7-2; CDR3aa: ASSLPVMAGEQF
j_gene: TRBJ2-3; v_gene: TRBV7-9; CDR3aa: ARSSYRGRGSTDTQY